This paragraph covers one T cell receptor beta chain sequence. Its antigen is as yet unknown. The sample is drawn from a study of cytomegalovirus exposure and HLA in healthy donors. Overall study findings and caveats: As a later analysis revealed, the rate of TCR association differed by HLA locus, with DRB1 most and HLA-C fewest.

Primers for the PCR totalled 60 Vbeta and 13 Jbeta. The repertoire was sequenced with immunoSEQ multiplex PCR; TCRdb's copy has only in-frame clones and lacks some. The sample shows around 200,000 clones, around nine tenths of them seen only once. The CDR3 runs 14 residues. V was clipped by 2 bases and J by 0 bases, with 6 bases between them. Per germline, CDR1 SGHKS and CDR2 YYEKEE (reference sequence). Sequencing was performed on PBMCs. The chain carries TRBV5-5 and TRBJ2-1; possible D gene TRBD2, 5 bases. This TCR was sampled from a woman aged 18-29 years in good health and CMV-seronegative. The chain's CDR3 is CASSLGSSYNEQFF. CDR3 nucleotides: TGTGCCAGCAGCTTAGGGAGCTCCTACAATGAGCAGTTCTTC.